The 9 T cell receptor beta chains below all came from one sample that was sequenced in a study of cytomegalovirus exposure and HLA in healthy donors. Use of 60 Vbeta and 13 Jbeta primers characterized the PCR. Using immunoSEQ multiplex PCR, the repertoire was profiled, and TCRdb retains in-frame clones only, with some absent. This table has around 80,000 clones, nearly 80% appearing once. The sequenced sample consisted of PBMCs. Source of these receptors: a female donor in good health and CMV-seronegative.

Only one count was recorded for this clone. The genes are TRBV4-3 and TRBJ2-7; D gene ambiguous. Germline loops: CDR1 LGHNA, CDR2 YSLEER. Trimming pared 0 bases from V and 2 bases from J, leaving 8 bases between. This CDR3 is built from 14 residues. The CDR3, as DNA: TGCGCCAGCAGCCAAGAGTACAGAACCTACGAGCAGTACTTC. Translation gives CASSQEYRTYEQYF.

This chain's CDR3 is CASSFTGTSNYGYTF. In nucleotides, the CDR3 is TGCGCCAGCAGCTTCACCGGGACATCTAACTATGGCTACACCTTC. The chain has TRBV5-1 and TRBJ1-2; weak D call: TRBD1 (6 bases). V was cut by 2 bases and J by 0 bases, with 11 bases left in between. The length of the CDR3 is 15 residues. Germline V lookup: CDR1 SGHRS, CDR2 YFSETQ.

Remarks on this clone: A read error may account for a junction end that differs from germline. The chain joins TRBV7-7 to TRBJ2-5, with D tentatively TRBD2 (6 bases). CDR1 SSHAT and CDR2 FNYEAQ come from the germline V gene (reference sequence). The CDR3 has 12 amino acids. Here the CDR3 DNA reads TGTGCTAGCAGCCGCCGGGGGGAGACCCAGTACTTC. Protein sequence: CASSRRGETQYF.

This clone was observed once. The CDR3 nucleotides read TGTGCCAGCAGCCGACGGACAGGGACTGGAAACACCATATATTTT. It specifies CASSRRTGTGNTIYF. This chain joins TRBV5-6 and TRBJ1-3; TRBD1 matches 8 bases. This CDR3 has 15 residues. Germline values: CDR1 SGHDT, CDR2 YYEEEE. The trim removed 4 bases at V and 2 bases at J, leaving 5 bases unmatched.

The sample holds one count of this clone. The chain employs TRBV28 and TRBJ1-2; 8 nucleotides agree with TRBD1. The CDR3 loop spans 12 amino acids. Germline CDR1 is MDHEN and CDR2 is SYDVKM. Trimming removed 7 bases from V and 6 bases from J; junction bases left unmatched: 4. The CDR3 is CASNHRGDGYTF. The CDR3 DNA follows: TGTGCCAGCAACCACAGGGGGGATGGCTACACCTTC.

This chain connects TRBV10-3 to TRBJ2-1; maybe TRBD1 (5 bases). Trimming pared 11 bases from V and 10 bases from J, leaving 15 bases between. In germline, CDR1 is ENHRY, CDR2 SYGVKD. The CDR3 sequence is 11 residues long. CDR3 sequence (DNA): TGTGCCCCCCCTCGTAAGGGGGAGCAGTTCTTC. This translates into CAPPRKGEQFF.

The gene calls are TRBV14 and TRBJ2-7, with TRBD2 identical over 7 bases. The V and J ends lost 0 bases and 3 bases, in that order; junction bases with no gene match: 8. Germline V gene data show CDR1 as SGHDN and CDR2 as FVKESK. This CDR3 has 16 residues. This chain's CDR3 is CASSQEGTTSHYEQYF. CDR3 nucleotides: TGTGCCAGCAGCCAAGAGGGCACGACTAGCCACTACGAGCAGTACTTC.

The chain couples TRBV2 to TRBJ2-7, with TRBD1 matching 9 bases. The CDR3 is 14 amino acids. Germline CDR1 and CDR2: SNHLY and FYNNEI. V lost 6 bases and J lost 4; bases outside the gene matches: 7. This chain's CDR3 is CASSADRGEYEQYF. For the CDR3, the DNA is TGTGCCAGCAGCGCCGACAGGGGGGAATACGAGCAGTACTTC.

J is TRBJ2-5 and V is TRBV28, with D possibly matching TRBD1 (7 bases). The CDR3 has 16 amino acids. CDR1 is MDHEN and CDR2 is SYDVKM in the germline V gene. V dropped 2 bases and J dropped 3 bases, with 16 bases sitting between them. CDR3 DNA sequence: TGTGCCAGCAGTTTAGCCCCCGGCAGGGGGGAAGAGACCCAGTACTTC. It translates to CASSLAPGRGEETQYF.